The source of this TCR beta chain is a study of T cells in women clearing cervical HPV infection (dated 2018 in TCRdb). Regarding the research as a whole: Cases were under 30 women with histologically confirmed HPV16-related CIN3 or worse, including 2 invasive cancers. Cases and controls were matched on age within five years and on year of sample collection. The parent cohort enrolled 10,049 women aged 18 or older in Guanacaste, Costa Rica, in about 1992 to 1994 and followed the women for seven years. Quality controls consisted of five blinded duplicates per group, for a total of roughly 60 samples made up of approximately 50 participants and about ten replicates. Controls were around 23 women whose single incident HPV16 infection cleared within 12 months without precancer or cancer developing. Blood from cases was collected at the visit where the lesion was first found, while blood from controls was collected once the infection could no longer be detected. Among cases, blood sampling occurred a median of about 150 days after lesion detection, with an interquartile range of about 80 to 210 days. HLA typing was available for only a few women, so HLA type could not be excluded as a confounder. Cases had a median age of about 35 years and controls had a median age of around 40, with no significant differences in baseline characteristics. The exploratory proof-of-principle case-control study was nested within the Guanacaste HPV Natural History Study in Costa Rica and compared TCR repertoires across cervical HPV16 outcomes.

The immunoSEQ assay used multiplex PCR to amplify TCR beta CDR3 regions from an average of approximately 1,300 ng of genomic DNA per sample. Primer bias was corrected in the assay by using a complete synthetic TCR repertoire to establish an amplification baseline. The amplicons were sequenced using the Illumina platform. Per the original workflow: Sequences were error-corrected by clustering with frequency ratios and a modified nearest-neighbor algorithm and were then analyzed in the immunoSEQ Analyzer with IMGT gene definitions. At each rarefaction depth, TCR richness and evenness were averaged over 20 rarefaction repeats, and samples with fewer sequences than the depth were excluded. Relative abundances of V, D and J genes were compared between groups using Wilcoxon rank sum tests, with FDR correction applied. An intraclass correlation of 95% to 97% for TCR richness and an average of 76.4% across some 70 gene segments were obtained from the blinded duplicates. The source is immuneACCESS, and TCRdb retained only in-frame sequences with V and J called. Part of the clones is not carried over; for the studies checked, unresolved V genes explain less than half of this, and the remainder is unexplained. The D gene and trimming were derived from the DNA, and the V and J assignments and clone size from that table. The data table for this sample lists fewer than 40,000 clones. Approximately 4.5% of the sample goes to the ten largest clones.

Based on the germline V gene, the CDR1 and CDR2 sequences are SGHRS and YFSETQ. Reading from cysteine to phenylalanine, the CDR3 counts 15 amino acids. The DNA has 36 bases, all within the CDR3, and is read from base 1. V ends up 0 bases short and J 4 bases short, with an unmatched junction base count of 2. Every participant had a single incident cervical HPV16 infection, and prevalent HPV16 infections were excluded. Cervical HPV DNA was detected with MY09/MY11 PCR, and genotyping was done with dot-blot hybridization. More than 14 mL of heparinized blood was centrifuged, after which the buffy coat was aliquoted, frozen at -30 degrees C, and then stored at -80 degrees C. QIAGEN kits were used to extract genomic DNA from the buffy coat specimens. On the study overall, not on this receptor specifically: CIN3+ cases had significantly higher TCR repertoire richness than controls across sequencing depths, but evenness did not differ between the groups. Because of the cross-sectional design, the study could not determine whether the associations came before infection or resulted from infection, and neither effector/memory subsets nor HPV-specific T cells were isolated. Cases were distinguished from controls with an estimated AUC of approximately 0.8 by random forest classifiers combining richness and V gene abundances. TRBV6-7 relative abundance was lower in cases than in controls (approximately 0.11% versus 0.16%; Bonferroni P = 0.0008). T-cell numbers per sample were unknown, so richness differences could reflect varying T-cell content rather than repertoire biology.

In regard to this clone: No cognate antigen has been identified for it. The CDR3 end lies 3 residues beyond the end of the read and is filled in from the germline J gene.

The sequence was collected from a woman aged 18 to 69 with a cervical HPV16 infection that either progressed to CIN3+ or cleared (not recorded which). Sample: blood buffy coat. Recombination linked TRBV5-1 to TRBJ2-1; 9 nucleotides in the junction match TRBD2. CDR3 bases read: TGCGCCAGCAGCTTGGCGACTAGCGGTTACAATGAG. Its translation reads: CASSLATSGYNE. The whole CDR3 region reads CASSLATSGYNEQFF.